This T cell receptor (beta chain) was captured by sequencing in a study of T cells in Graves' hyperthyroidism and ophthalmopathy. Study outcomes and limitations: Median prediction lead before ophthalmopathy onset was six to eight months with the model. Most expanded thyroid clonotypes above 0.001 recurred in blood.

V was cut by 4 bases and J by 0 bases, with 6 bases left in between. This CDR3 has 12 amino acids. The germline CDR1 and CDR2 sequences are SQVTM and ANQGSEA. Exclusion followed for patients with uncontrolled infection, other autoimmune disease, pregnancy or lactation. This clonotype has ten or more counts. Antigen unknown. Template material for amplifying TCR beta CDR3 regions consisted of RNA transcripts. Carried out on the TCR CDR3, a first-round RT-PCR used the HTBI primer set. TCRdb reanalysed the multiplex PCR reads using MiXCR and keeps one entry per CDR3 protein. The sample lists approximately 640,000 distinct CDR3 sequences; 40% to 55% were seen once.

The sequencing sample was made of peripheral blood or thyroid tissue (not recorded which). This TCR was sampled from an adult man with Graves' disease, either hyperthyroidism or ophthalmopathy (not recorded which). The chain employs TRBV29-1 and TRBJ1-2, with D unresolved. The CDR3 region has the DNA TGCAGCGTTGGAGAGGCTAACTATGGCTACACCTTC. Amino acids: CSVGEANYGYTF. The full variable domain, rest sourced from reference TRBV29-1 and TRBJ1-2, is SAVISQKPSRDICQRGTSLTIQCQVDSQVTMMFWYRQQPGQSLTLIATANQGSEATYESGFVIDKFPISRPNLTFSTLTVSNMSPEDSSIYLCSVGEANYGYTFGSGTRLTVV.